Below, 29 T cell receptor beta chains from the same sample are listed, as sequenced in a study of T cells after yellow fever vaccination. TCRdb re-called the 5' RACE reads with MiXCR, one entry per CDR3 protein. This sample has roughly 330,000 distinct CDR3 sequences; about 4% occur once, and the top ten carry 24%. The input for sequencing was PBMCs, taken 5 days after the yellow fever booster vaccination. The receptor set was obtained from a man between 18 and 35 years old who received the YFV17D yellow fever vaccine.

This clonotype was detected many times. CDR3: CASSLQGYTDTQYF. In DNA form, the CDR3 reads TGTGCCAGCAGCTTGCAGGGATACACAGATACGCAGTATTTT. V gene TRBV7-2 combines with J gene TRBJ2-3; D is perhaps TRBD1 (5 bases). Per the germline V gene, CDR1 is SGHTA and CDR2 is FQGNSA. CDR3 size: 14 residues. V dropped 3 bases and J dropped 2 bases, with 9 bases sitting between them. The complete variable domain, with remaining parts taken from reference TRBV7-2 and TRBJ2-3, reads GAGVSQSPSNKVTEKGKDVELRCDPISGHTALYWYRQSLGQGLEFLIYFQGNSAPDKSGLPSDRFSAERTGGSVSTLTIQRTQQEDSAVYLCASSLQGYTDTQYFGPGTRLTVL.

This chain joins TRBV12-3 or TRBV12-4 and TRBJ2-2; D remains unclear. Trimming took off 4 bases at V and 2 bases at J, with 11 bases between the two ends. This CDR3 is built from 15 residues. The CDR3: CASSSLGQNTGELFF. DNA of the CDR3: TGTGCCAGCAGTTCCTTGGGTCAAAACACCGGGGAGCTGTTTTTT.

Only a few counts were recorded for this clonotype. The chain links TRBV28 to TRBJ2-7; D might be TRBD2 (6 bases). The V and J ends lost 5 bases and 4 bases respectively, with 15 bases between them. This CDR3 has 14 residues. In germline, CDR1 is MDHEN, CDR2 SYDVKM. The CDR3 nucleotides are TGTGCCAGCAGTCCTCCCGGGGGACGATACGAGCAGTACGTC. It codes for CASSPPGGRYEQYV.

This clonotype was picked up many times. This rearrangement joins TRBV4-2 to TRBJ2-7; D may be TRBD1 (6 bases). The V gene's germline CDR1 is LGHNA and CDR2 YNFKEQ. CDR3 length: 16 amino acids. Trimming stripped 0 bases from V and 0 bases from J, with 12 bases between. For the CDR3, the DNA is TGTGCCAGCAGCCAAGATATCAGGGGATCCTCCTACGAGCAGTACTTC. Protein: CASSQDIRGSSYEQYF.

This clonotype occurred a few times. The CDR3 sequence: CSARDRRLLKSNEQFF. CDR3 coding DNA: TGCAGTGCTAGAGATAGGAGACTCCTCAAGTCCAATGAGCAGTTCTTC. This chain connects TRBV20-1 to TRBJ2-1; no definite D call. CDR1 is DFQATT and CDR2 is SNEGSKA in the germline V gene (reference sequence). Deletions cut 0 bases from V and 6 bases from J, with 18 bases between. The CDR3 has 16 amino acids.

This chain links TRBV4-1 with TRBJ1-4; 7 nucleotides agree with TRBD1. V lost 5 bases to trimming and J lost 5 bases; unmatched junction nucleotides: 11. The germline gives CDR1 MGHRA, CDR2 YSYEKL. This CDR3 has 16 amino acids. CDR3 nucleotides: TGCGCCAGCAGCTCCCCCCGACAGGGTCGCAATGAAAAACTGTTTTTT. It translates to CASSSPRQGRNEKLFF.

The DNA for the CDR3 is TGCGCCAGCAGCCAACGGAGGAACTGGAACACTGAAGCTTTCTTT. Protein sequence: CASSQRRNWNTEAFF. The chain employs TRBV4-3 and TRBJ1-1, with D unclear. This CDR3 contains 15 residues. The V end lost 2 bases, the J end lost 1 base, and 11 bases lay between the germline ends. Germline values: CDR1 LGHNA, CDR2 YSLEER.

This sequence joins TRBV30 and TRBJ2-3; 8 positions agree with TRBD2. CDR3 length: 16 amino acids. Germline CDR1 is GTSNPN and CDR2 is SVGIG (reference sequence). V dropped 1 base and J dropped 5; count of bases not matched to a gene: 11. The CDR3 region has the DNA TGTGCCTGGAGTGGGGGGATTAGCGGGGAGTTAGATACGCAGTATTTT. Amino acid sequence: CAWSGGISGELDTQYF.

V gene TRBV20-1 combines with J gene TRBJ2-7; D ambiguous. Germline V gene sequence: CDR1 DFQATT, CDR2 SNEGSKA (reference sequence). The CDR3 runs to 13 residues. Trimming took off 3 bases at V and 1 base at J, with 10 bases between the two ends. CDR3 DNA: TGCAGTGCTAGGTGGGCGGAGTCCTACGAGCAGTACTTC. Translation: CSARWAESYEQYF.

In this sample, this clonotype turned up many times. The chain has TRBV15 and TRBJ2-3; tentative D call: TRBD1 (7 bases). Trimming took 6 bases from V and 4 from J, leaving 26 bases between them. The CDR3 has 18 residues. Germline CDR1 reads LNHNV; CDR2 reads YYDKDF (reference sequence). In DNA, the CDR3 is TGTGCCACCAGTCATGGAGGGGGCCAGGGCCGTAGGGCAGATACGCAGTATTTT. Its protein product is CATSHGGGQGRRADTQYF.

The V gene is TRBV20-1, the J gene TRBJ2-5; no definite D call. Germline loops: CDR1 DFQATT, CDR2 SNEGSKA (reference sequence). The CDR3 length is 12 residues. Trimming shortened V by 5 bases and J by 3 bases, and 10 bases separated the two germline ends. This CDR3 is CSASGVEETQYF. CDR3 in DNA: TGCAGTGCTTCCGGTGTAGAAGAGACCCAGTACTTC.

This clonotype has only a few counts. The chain joins TRBV7-3 to TRBJ1-1; a weak D match, TRBD1 (5 bases). The ends were cut back, 5 bases at V and 1 base at J, with 8 bases in the middle. CDR3 length: 13 amino acids. Germline CDR1 SGHTA, CDR2 FQGTGA. CDR3 nucleotide sequence: TGTGCCAGCAGCAGACAGAAGAACACTGAAGCTTTCTTT. Its protein product is CASSRQKNTEAFF.

This clonotype was picked up a small number of times. The genes are TRBV20-1 and TRBJ2-3; D is undetermined. CDR1 is DFQATT, CDR2 SNEGSKA, per germline (reference sequence). V was cut by 1 base and J by 2 bases, with 16 bases left in between. The CDR3 consists of 16 residues. The DNA for the CDR3 is TGCAGTGCTAGAGCCCCCCCCGGCAGAATCACAGATACGCAGTATTTT. Protein product: CSARAPPGRITDTQYF.

The chain couples TRBV29-1 to TRBJ1-2; D is undetermined. The CDR3 extends over 12 amino acids. Germline CDR1 is SQVTM and CDR2 is ANQGSEA. V lost 6 bases and J 3 bases, leaving 11 bases between the germline ends. The CDR3 DNA reads TGCAGCGTCGGCCCGCCGGACTATGGCTACACCTTC. It specifies CSVGPPDYGYTF.

The J gene is TRBJ1-2, the V gene TRBV10-3, with unresolved D. Germline V gives CDR1 ENHRY, CDR2 SYGVKD. The CDR3 spans 12 residues. Trimming removed 0 bases at V and 8 bases at J, with 7 bases between. The CDR3 coding sequence is TGTGCCATCAGTGAGTCCCAGGCGGGCTACACCTTC. Protein: CAISESQAGYTF.

This clonotype was seen a few times. The chain couples TRBV6-5 to TRBJ1-2, with TRBD1 matching 9 bases. The CDR3 is 16 amino acids. Germline values: CDR1 MNHEY, CDR2 SVGAGI. Unmatched junction bases numbered 7, after V lost 5 bases and J lost 0 bases. In DNA, the CDR3 is TGTGCCAGCAGTGTACAGGGGGCAGCCGCTAACTATGGCTACACCTTC. This gives the protein CASSVQGAAANYGYTF.

This clonotype was recorded many times. The chain recombines TRBV4-1 with TRBJ2-5; 9 nucleotides match TRBD1. V lost 4 bases to trimming and J lost 4 bases; unmatched junction nucleotides: 7. This CDR3 comprises 15 residues. CDR1 MGHRA and CDR2 YSYEKL come from the germline V gene. The CDR3 protein is CASSPHGTGIETQYF. Here the CDR3 DNA reads TGCGCCAGCAGCCCACACGGGACAGGGATAGAGACCCAGTACTTC.

This clonotype has a handful of counts. The V and J genes are TRBV7-6 and TRBJ2-1; no clear D. The germline CDR1 and CDR2 sequences are SGHVS and FNYEAQ. The V and J ends lost 1 base and 15 bases respectively, with 16 bases between them. The CDR3 has 13 amino acids. The CDR3 here is CASSLEWTGMAFF. CDR3 nucleotides: TGTGCCAGCAGCTTAGAGTGGACGGGTATGGCGTTCTTC. Filled out from reference TRBV7-6 and TRBJ2-1, the complete variable domain reads GAGVSQSPRYKVTKRGQDVALRCDPISGHVSLYWYRQALGQGPEFLTYFNYEAQQDKSGLPNDRFSAERPEGSISTLTIQRTEQRDSAMYRCASSLEWTGMAFFGPGTRLTVL.

This clonotype was seen only a few times. This sequence joins TRBV20-1 and TRBJ2-5, with D unclear. V shed 3 bases and J shed 2 bases, with 16 bases lying between them. CDR3 length equals 15 residues. Germline V gives CDR1 DFQATT, CDR2 SNEGSKA (reference sequence). The CDR3 loop reads CSASHLAGRQETQYF. The CDR3 bases are TGCAGTGCTAGCCACTTGGCCGGGCGACAAGAGACCCAGTACTTC.

V is TRBV12-3 or TRBV12-4 and J is TRBJ2-1, with a weak D call TRBD2 (5 bases). V was shortened by 2 bases and J by 6 bases, with 11 bases between the two germline ends. This CDR3 spans 14 amino acids. The CDR3 sequence is CASSLRGSSNEQFF. CDR3 coding DNA: TGTGCCAGCAGTTTACGGGGTAGTAGCAATGAGCAGTTCTTC.

The chain has TRBV6-4 and TRBJ2-1; 13 bases fit TRBD2. V dropped 5 bases and J dropped 1; count of bases not matched to a gene: 5. From germline, CDR1 is MRHNA and CDR2 SNTAGT. The CDR3 loop spans 17 amino acids. CDR3: CASSRLAGGLSYNEQFF. The CDR3 DNA reads as TGTGCCAGCAGTCGACTAGCGGGGGGCCTGTCCTACAATGAGCAGTTCTTC.

This clonotype appeared many times. V gene TRBV5-1 combines with J gene TRBJ1-5; D is undetermined. Trimming stripped 2 bases from V and 4 bases from J, with 13 bases between. CDR3 size: 15 residues. Germline-derived CDR1 and CDR2 are SGHRS and YFSETQ. CDR3 bases: TGCGCCAGCAGCTTTATGGGTCGGAGAAATCAGCCCCAGCATTTT. Translating gives CASSFMGRRNQPQHF.

This chain joins TRBV15 and TRBJ2-1; 10 bases align to TRBD1. From germline, CDR1 is LNHNV and CDR2 YYDKDF (reference sequence). The CDR3 has 15 residues. With 0 bases clipped from V and 8 bases from J, the junction kept 4 bases outside the gene matches. The CDR3 loop reads CATSRDGTGDYEQFF. The CDR3 DNA is TGTGCCACCAGCAGAGACGGGACAGGGGACTATGAGCAGTTCTTC.

Ten or more counts support this clonotype. V is TRBV4-2 and J is TRBJ1-5; 11 nucleotides line up with TRBD1. V lost 0 bases to trimming and J lost 1 base; unmatched junction nucleotides: 5. Germline values: CDR1 LGHNA, CDR2 YNFKEQ. The CDR3 has 18 amino acids. CDR3 DNA sequence: TGTGCCAGCAGCCAAGACCGGGACAGGGGGGACAGCAATCAGCCCCAGCATTTT. Its protein is CASSQDRDRGDSNQPQHF.

The table lists this clonotype with a few counts. The V and J genes are TRBV7-9 and TRBJ2-1, with 9 bases aligning to TRBD1. The CDR3 covers 15 residues. Trimming cost V 1 base and J 6 bases; bases outside gene matches: 4. CDR1 is SEHNR and CDR2 is FQNEAQ in the germline V gene (reference sequence). The CDR3 is CASSLVQGAINEQFF. Written as DNA, the CDR3 is TGTGCCAGCAGCTTAGTACAGGGGGCTATCAATGAGCAGTTCTTC.

There are a few counts of this clonotype. The gene calls are TRBV4-1 and TRBJ2-5, with 12 bases that match TRBD2. CDR3 length: 16 amino acids. V lost 2 bases to trimming and J lost 5 bases; unmatched junction nucleotides: 6. CDR1 and CDR2 (germline): MGHRA, YSYEKL. The CDR3 spells CASSQSPSGGEETQYF. CDR3 in DNA: TGCGCCAGCAGCCAATCCCCTAGCGGGGGGGAGGAGACCCAGTACTTC.

The V gene is TRBV5-4, the J gene TRBJ2-3; 10 bases are a match to TRBD2. CDR1 SGHNT and CDR2 YYREEE come from the germline V gene (reference sequence). Trimming removed 0 bases from V and 1 base from J; junction bases left unmatched: 5. This CDR3 comprises 17 residues. CDR3 residues: CASSLAAGTSGTDTQYF. CDR3 DNA: TGTGCCAGCAGCTTGGCCGCAGGGACTAGCGGCACAGATACGCAGTATTTT.

This clonotype came up a few times. The J gene is TRBJ1-1, the V gene TRBV5-1, with a possible D match to TRBD1 (5 bases). The V gene lost 0 bases and the J gene lost 6 bases, with 6 bases spanning the gap. Germline V lookup: CDR1 SGHRS, CDR2 YFSETQ. This CDR3 region has 12 residues. CDR3 region: CASSLAGSEAFF. DNA of the CDR3: TGCGCCAGCAGCTTGGCAGGGTCTGAAGCTTTCTTT.

This clonotype was detected a few times. The V call is TRBV28, the J call TRBJ1-2; D possibly corresponds to TRBD1 (5 bases). The CDR3 is 12 amino acids. Germline V CDR1 and CDR2: MDHEN, SYDVKM. V was pared by 4 bases and J by 4 bases, with 7 bases between. The CDR3 loop reads CASSWGGYGYTF. The DNA for the CDR3 is TGTGCCAGCAGTTGGGGGGGCTATGGCTACACCTTC.